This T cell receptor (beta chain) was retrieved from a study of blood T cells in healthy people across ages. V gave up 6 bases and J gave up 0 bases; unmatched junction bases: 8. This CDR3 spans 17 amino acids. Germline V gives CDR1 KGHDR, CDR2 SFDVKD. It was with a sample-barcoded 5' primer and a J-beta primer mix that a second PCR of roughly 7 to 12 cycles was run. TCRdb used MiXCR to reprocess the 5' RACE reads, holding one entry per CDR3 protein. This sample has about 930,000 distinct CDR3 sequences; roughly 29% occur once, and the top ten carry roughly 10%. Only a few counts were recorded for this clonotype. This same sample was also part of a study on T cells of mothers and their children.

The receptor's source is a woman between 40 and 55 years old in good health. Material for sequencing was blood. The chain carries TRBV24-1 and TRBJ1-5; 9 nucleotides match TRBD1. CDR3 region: CATSYGQGTTSNQPQHF. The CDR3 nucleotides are TGTGCCACCAGTTACGGACAGGGGACTACTAGCAATCAGCCCCAGCATTTT.